The clone carrying this T cell receptor beta chain appeared once. Its antigen is not known. The source of the sample is a study of T cell clonotyping in hematopoietic cell transplantation. The time point was: recipient sample about 28 days before transplant, after cytoreduction. Study-level results: Few recipient clonotypes overlapped donors; over 97% were de novo at given depth. CD4 and CD8 repertoire contributions could not be separated without sorting.

This CDR3 has 13 residues. V lost 2 bases, J lost 4 bases, and 8 bases lay in between. Looked up from germline, CDR1 is SEHNR and CDR2 is FQNEAQ (reference sequence). The method was immunoSEQ multiplex PCR; TCRdb's version includes in-frame clones alone and lacks a portion of them. The table has 65,000 to 80,000 clones, roughly 95% seen once. The chain links TRBV7-9 to TRBJ1-1; D gene uncertain. The sequence was obtained from a woman aged 50 to 60 with acute myeloid leukemia. Some clones in this sample may be carry-over from other donors' samples. Sequences were derived from peripheral blood mononuclear cells, sampled before stem cell transplant. The CDR3 loop reads CASSLWVGTEAFF. For the CDR3, the DNA is TGTGCCAGCAGCTTATGGGTTGGCACTGAAGCTTTCTTT. Full variable domain (remainder filled in from reference TRBV7-9 and TRBJ1-1): DTGVSQNPRHKITKRGQNVTFRCDPISEHNRLYWYRQTLGQGPEFLTYFQNEAQLEKSRLLSDRFSAERPKGSFSTLEIQRTEQGDSAMYLCASSLWVGTEAFFGQGTRLTVV.